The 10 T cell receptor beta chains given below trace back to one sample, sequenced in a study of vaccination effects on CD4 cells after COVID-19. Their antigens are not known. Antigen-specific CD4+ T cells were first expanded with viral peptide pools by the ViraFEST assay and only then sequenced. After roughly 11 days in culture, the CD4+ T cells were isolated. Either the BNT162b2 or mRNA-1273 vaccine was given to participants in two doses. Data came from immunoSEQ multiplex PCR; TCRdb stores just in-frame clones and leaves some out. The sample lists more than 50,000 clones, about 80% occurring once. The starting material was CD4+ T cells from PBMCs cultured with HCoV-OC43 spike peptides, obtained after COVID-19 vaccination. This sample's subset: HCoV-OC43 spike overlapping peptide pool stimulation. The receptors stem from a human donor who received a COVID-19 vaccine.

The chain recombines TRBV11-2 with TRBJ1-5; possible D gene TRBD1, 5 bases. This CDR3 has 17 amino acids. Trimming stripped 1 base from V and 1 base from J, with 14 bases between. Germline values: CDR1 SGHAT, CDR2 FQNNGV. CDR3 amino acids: CASSLVREKISNQPQHF. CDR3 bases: TGTGCCAGCAGCTTAGTCAGGGAAAAGATCAGCAATCAGCCCCAGCATTTT.

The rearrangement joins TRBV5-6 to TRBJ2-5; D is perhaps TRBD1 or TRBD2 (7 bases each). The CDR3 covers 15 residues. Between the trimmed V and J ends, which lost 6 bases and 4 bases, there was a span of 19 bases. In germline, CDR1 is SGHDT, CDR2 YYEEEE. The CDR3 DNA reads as TGTGCCAGCACCAAGGCGGGACAGCGGGGAGAGACCCAGTACTTC. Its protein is CASTKAGQRGETQYF.

The CDR3 bases are TGTGCCACTAAACAAACCGGTTTAGAGACCCAGTACTTC. It is translated as CATKQTGLETQYF. The rearrangement uses TRBV2 and TRBJ2-5; D gene uncertain. CDR3 size: 13 residues. CDR1 is SNHLY, CDR2 FYNNEI, per germline. V lost 10 bases to trimming and J lost 4 bases, with 16 bases between them.

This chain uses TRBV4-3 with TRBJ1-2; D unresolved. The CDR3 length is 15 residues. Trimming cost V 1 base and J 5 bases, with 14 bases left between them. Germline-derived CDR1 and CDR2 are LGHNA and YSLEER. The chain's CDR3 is CASSQVSGTLYGYTF. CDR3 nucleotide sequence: TGCGCCAGCAGCCAAGTATCAGGAACACTTTATGGCTACACCTTC.

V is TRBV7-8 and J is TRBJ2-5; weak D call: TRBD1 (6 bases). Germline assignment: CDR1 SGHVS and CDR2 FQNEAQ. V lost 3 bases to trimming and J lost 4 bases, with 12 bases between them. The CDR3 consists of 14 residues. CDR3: CASSFIGGAETQYF. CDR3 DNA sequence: TGTGCCAGCAGCTTTATTGGGGGCGCAGAGACCCAGTACTTC.

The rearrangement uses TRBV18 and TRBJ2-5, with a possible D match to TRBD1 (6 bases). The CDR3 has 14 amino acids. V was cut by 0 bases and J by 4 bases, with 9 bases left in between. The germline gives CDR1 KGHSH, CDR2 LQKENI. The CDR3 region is CASSPPGRGETQYF. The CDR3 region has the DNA TGTGCCAGCTCACCACCCGGCAGGGGAGAGACCCAGTACTTC.

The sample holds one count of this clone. CDR3 protein: CASSPSGGSGNTIYF. The CDR3 nucleotides read TGTGCCAGCAGCCCCTCAGGGGGGTCTGGAAACACCATATATTTT. The V call is TRBV5-5, the J call TRBJ1-3; 7 bases align to TRBD1. Germline CDR1 reads SGHKS; CDR2 reads YYEKEE (reference sequence). The ends lost 4 bases at V and 1 base at J; junction bases unmatched: 5. This CDR3 comprises 15 residues.

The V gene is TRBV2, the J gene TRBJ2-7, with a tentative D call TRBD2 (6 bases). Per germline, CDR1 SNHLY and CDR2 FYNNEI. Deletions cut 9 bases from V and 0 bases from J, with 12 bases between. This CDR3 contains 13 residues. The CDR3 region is CASRREVSYEQYV. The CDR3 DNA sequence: TGTGCCAGTCGGAGGGAGGTCTCCTACGAGCAGTACGTC.

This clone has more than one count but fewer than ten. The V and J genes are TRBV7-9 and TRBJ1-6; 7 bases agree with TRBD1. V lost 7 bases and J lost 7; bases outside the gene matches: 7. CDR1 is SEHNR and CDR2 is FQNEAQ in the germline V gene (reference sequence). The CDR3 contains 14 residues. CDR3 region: CASTAGGTNSPLHF. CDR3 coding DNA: TGTGCCAGCACCGCAGGGGGGACGAATTCACCCCTCCACTTT.

The CDR3: CATNLGTGFGTEAFF. The CDR3 DNA follows: TGTGCCACCAACCTGGGGACAGGGTTCGGCACTGAAGCTTTCTTT. The V and J genes are TRBV7-9 and TRBJ1-1; TRBD1 aligns across 9 bases. Trimming at V came to 10 bases and at J to 4 bases, leaving 13 bases not matched to a gene. The CDR3 has 15 amino acids. Germline loops: CDR1 SEHNR, CDR2 FQNEAQ (reference sequence). Full variable domain (missing parts from reference TRBV7-9 and TRBJ1-1): DTGVSQNPRHKITKRGQNVTFRCDPISEHNRLYWYRQTLGQGPEFLTYFQNEAQLEKSRLLSDRFSAERPKGSFSTLEIQRTEQGDSAMYLCATNLGTGFGTEAFFGQGTRLTVV.